The next 19 T cell receptor beta chains were all read from a single sample in a study of T cell responses to AZD1222 COVID-19 vaccine. Assay: immunoSEQ multiplex PCR; the TCRdb copy retains only in-frame clones and omits some. The top ten hold approximately 5% of the sample, which has tens of thousands of clones, more than 70% seen once. Specimen: peripheral blood, collected 28 days after the second AZD1222 dose. These receptors were collected from an adult who received the AZD1222 COVID-19 vaccine.

The chain carries TRBV6-2 or TRBV6-3 and TRBJ1-1; D is possibly TRBD1 (5 bases). The CDR3 spans 16 residues. The germline V gene has CDR1 MNHEY and CDR2 SVGEGT. The V and J ends lost 0 bases and 3 bases respectively, with 14 bases between them. CDR3 sequence (DNA): TGTGCCAGCAGTTACTCACCCGGACGGGGCGACACTGAAGCTTTCTTT. It codes for CASSYSPGRGDTEAFF.

The rearrangement joins TRBV6-1 to TRBJ2-1; 8 bases align to TRBD2. The V gene's germline CDR1 is MNHNS and CDR2 SASEGT. V lost 2 bases, J lost 4 bases, and 7 bases stayed unmatched. The length of the CDR3 is 16 residues. The CDR3 DNA follows: TGTGCCAGCAGTGAACTGGCCGGGGGGGAATACAATGAGCAGTTCTTC. Amino acid sequence: CASSELAGGEYNEQFF.

Comment on this clone: Germline and junction disagree at one end, which may indicate a read error. The J gene is TRBJ1-2, the V gene TRBV6-5; 7 nucleotides align to TRBD1. The CDR3 has 15 amino acids. CDR1 is MNHEY, CDR2 SVGAGI, per germline. The DNA of the CDR3 is TGTGCCAGCAGGCAAACCCGGGACAGCGGGGATGGCCACACCTTC. Translation gives CASRQTRDSGDGHTF.

The CDR3, as DNA: TGTGCCAGTAGTATAGCAGGGAGGGAGACCCAGTACTTC. Protein: CASSIAGRETQYF. This chain connects TRBV19 to TRBJ2-5; D might be TRBD2 (6 bases). Germline loops: CDR1 LNHDA, CDR2 SQIVND (reference sequence). The ends were cut back, 1 base at V and 5 bases at J, with 8 bases in the middle. This CDR3 region has 13 residues.

In this sample, this clone turned up a few times. The rearrangement joins TRBV3-1 (or the pseudogene TRBV3-2) to TRBJ2-2, with TRBD1 identical over 9 bases. Germline trimming cut 4 bases from V and 3 bases from J; bases unmatched to any gene: 6. Germline CDR1 and CDR2: LGHDT and YNNKEL (reference sequence). The CDR3 is made up of 16 amino acids. The DNA for the CDR3 is TGTGCCAGCAGCCCTTGGGACAGGGTGTACACCGGGGAGCTGTTTTTT. This encodes CASSPWDRVYTGELFF.

V gene TRBV18 combines with J gene TRBJ2-7; D is possibly TRBD2 (7 bases). Germline V gives CDR1 KGHSH, CDR2 LQKENI. The CDR3 covers 15 residues. Trimming cost V 3 bases and J 5 bases, with 17 bases left between them. CDR3 sequence reads: CASSPGPGGAHEQYV. The CDR3 region has the DNA TGTGCCAGCTCACCTGGCCCTGGGGGGGCCCACGAGCAGTACGTC.

V is TRBV29-1 and J is TRBJ2-7; D ambiguous. This CDR3 comprises 12 residues. Between the trimmed V and J ends, which lost 4 bases and 3 bases, there was a span of 10 bases. Germline loops: CDR1 SQVTM, CDR2 ANQGSEA. Here the CDR3 reads CSVVADGYEQYF. As DNA, the CDR3 is TGCAGCGTTGTCGCGGACGGCTACGAGCAGTACTTC.

This chain links TRBV19 with TRBJ2-1; 10 nucleotides match TRBD2. The germline gives CDR1 LNHDA, CDR2 SQIVND (reference sequence). There are 17 residues in the CDR3. Trimming took 6 bases from V and 6 from J; bases not matched to a gene: 14. CDR3 nucleotide sequence: TGTGCCAGTAGGTTAGTGGCTAGCGGGGGAGTCCCCAATGAGCAGTTCTTC. Translated, it gives CASRLVASGGVPNEQFF.

V usage is TRBV11-2 and J usage is TRBJ2-2; no clear D. Trimming pared 5 bases from V and 10 bases from J, leaving 20 bases between. Looked up from germline, CDR1 is SGHAT and CDR2 is FQNNGV. CDR3 length: 15 residues. The CDR3 sequence: CASSDRLQRSEELFF. As DNA, the CDR3 is TGTGCCAGCAGCGACCGCCTACAGAGGTCTGAGGAGCTGTTTTTT. Combining the CDR3 with reference TRBV11-2 and TRBJ2-2 gives the whole variable domain EAGVAQSPRYKIIEKRQSVAFWCNPISGHATLYWYQQILGQGPKLLIQFQNNGVVDDSQLPKDRFSAERLKGVDSTLKIQPAKLEDSAVYLCASSDRLQRSEELFFGEGSRLTVL.

This clone was recorded once. The CDR3 protein is CASSFARTGTETQYF. The CDR3 DNA reads as TGTGCCAGCAGCTTTGCACGGACAGGGACGGAGACCCAGTACTTC. J is TRBJ2-5 and V is TRBV3-1 (or the pseudogene TRBV3-2); 8 nucleotides agree with TRBD1. Trimming removed 5 bases from V and 5 bases from J; junction bases left unmatched: 10. This CDR3 contains 15 residues. The V gene's germline CDR1 is LGHDT and CDR2 YNNKEL (reference sequence).

The V gene is TRBV5-4, the J gene TRBJ1-3; perhaps TRBD1 as D (6 bases). Germline assignment: CDR1 SGHNT and CDR2 YYREEE (reference sequence). CDR3 size: 15 residues. V was pared by 3 bases and J by 1 base, with 11 bases between. The CDR3 here is CASSSRGGSGNTIYF. CDR3 sequence (DNA): TGTGCCAGCAGCTCGAGGGGGGGTTCTGGAAACACCATATATTTT. Together with reference TRBV5-4 and TRBJ1-3, the CDR3 gives the full variable domain: ETGVTQSPTHLIKTRGQQVTLRCSSQSGHNTVSWYQQALGQGPQFIFQYYREEENGRGNFPPRFSGLQFPNYSSELNVNALELDDSALYLCASSSRGGSGNTIYFGEGSWLTVV.

V usage is TRBV5-5 and J usage is TRBJ1-5; a possible D gene is TRBD1 (6 bases). The V and J ends lost 0 bases and 6 bases respectively, with 13 bases between them. This CDR3 comprises 15 residues. Germline V gene sequence: CDR1 SGHKS, CDR2 YYEKEE (reference sequence). CDR3 amino acids: CASSLGTGTGQPQHF. Here the CDR3 DNA reads TGTGCCAGCAGCTTGGGAACAGGGACGGGTCAGCCCCAGCATTTT.

V and J are TRBV14 and TRBJ2-6; D may correspond to TRBD1 or TRBD2 (5 bases each). This CDR3 region has 15 residues. CDR1 and CDR2 (germline): SGHDN, FVKESK. V was shortened by 2 bases and J by 2 bases, with 7 bases between the two germline ends. The CDR3 loop reads CASSQLGAGANVLTF. The CDR3 region has the DNA TGTGCCAGCAGCCAACTGGGGGCTGGGGCCAACGTCCTGACTTTC.

The chain combines TRBV6-5 with TRBJ1-2; 9 bases are a match to TRBD1. The CDR3 consists of 15 residues. CDR1 and CDR2 from the germline V gene are MNHEY and SVGAGI. V was pared by 6 bases and J by 6 bases, with 11 bases of the junction left unmatched. The DNA of the CDR3 is TGTGCCAGCAGACACGGGACAGGGTACATGGATGGCTACACCTTC. It translates to CASRHGTGYMDGYTF.

The chain uses TRBV9 and TRBJ2-5; no reliable D call. The germline V gene has CDR1 SGDLS and CDR2 YYNGEE. The CDR3 contains 15 residues. Trimming took 0 bases from V and 0 from J, leaving 9 bases between them. Here the CDR3 DNA reads TGTGCCAGCAGCGTAGCTACTTCGCACCAAGAGACCCAGTACTTC. Amino acid sequence: CASSVATSHQETQYF.

This chain joins TRBV10-3 and TRBJ2-7, with TRBD1 matching 9 bases. The V gene end was trimmed by 5 bases and the J gene end by 4 bases; junction bases not matched to a gene: 6. CDR1 is ENHRY, CDR2 SYGVKD, per germline. The CDR3 spans 14 residues. CDR3: CAISLGTGRYEQYF. The CDR3, as DNA: TGTGCCATCAGTCTTGGGACAGGGCGATACGAGCAGTACTTC.

This clone occurred a few times. This chain links TRBV5-1 with TRBJ1-5, with a tentative D call TRBD1 (5 bases). From germline, CDR1 is SGHRS and CDR2 YFSETQ. The CDR3 length is 14 residues. V was trimmed by 0 bases and J by 5 bases, leaving 9 bases between them. In nucleotides, the CDR3 is TGCGCCAGCAGCTTGGATGGCAGGGATCAGCCCCAGCATTTT. Its protein product is CASSLDGRDQPQHF.

A single count supports this clone. The rearrangement uses TRBV4-3 and TRBJ1-1; D is ambiguous. Germline V gene data show CDR1 as LGHNA and CDR2 as YSLEER. The CDR3 totals 14 residues. V was pared by 0 bases and J by 4 bases, with 9 bases between. The CDR3 DNA sequence: TGCGCCAGCAGCCAAGAATCCGGGAGCACTGAAGCTTTCTTT. Amino acid sequence: CASSQESGSTEAFF.

The V and J genes are TRBV5-6 and TRBJ1-1; the D gene is possibly TRBD1 (6 bases). CDR1 is SGHDT, CDR2 YYEEEE, per germline. With 6 bases removed from V and 1 base from J, the gap between germline ends came to 16 bases. This CDR3 is built from 15 residues. CDR3 sequence (DNA): TGTGCCAGCAAGGAGACAGGCGCGACGAACACTGAAGCTTTCTTT. Translating gives CASKETGATNTEAFF. The entire variable domain, with the rest obtained from reference TRBV5-6 and TRBJ1-1, is as follows: DAGVTQSPTHLIKTRGQQVTLRCSPKSGHDTVSWYQQALGQGPQFIFQYYEEEERQRGNFPDRFSGHQFPNYSSELNVNALLLGDSALYLCASKETGATNTEAFFGQGTRLTVV.